These T cell receptor beta chains were read from a single sample in a study of human T cells and chemical hapten exposure. TCRdb re-called the RACE reads with MiXCR, one entry per CDR3 protein. This table has 150,000 to 200,000 distinct CDR3 sequences, approximately 14% appearing once. The input for sequencing was whole blood, taken in connection with sensitization to the hapten diphenylcyclopropenone (DPC). The receptor source for this set is a woman aged 25-40 years with alopecia areata. Some clones in this sample may be carry-over from other donors' samples. CDR3s leave out the opening cysteine and the closing phenylalanine or tryptophan. The D gene is left open where the match is weak. For some rows the clone size is stated as once, few or many, or as a class when expanded; others skip it.

size	V	D	CDR3
few	TRBV7-9	TRBD2	ASSLGMSYSGLAGEQF
many	TRBV20-1	NA	SARDSARDQVTLF
few	TRBV7-3	TRBD1	ASSPIPGTGNNEQF
few	TRBV19	TRBD1	ATSDRGSYNEQF
NA	TRBV6-6	TRBD2	ASSYLSGVSTDTQY
many	TRBV28	NA	ASSPPGPRKNTEAF
few	TRBV6-5	TRBD1	ASSSGTGIVSGNTIY
many	TRBV11-2	TRBD1	ASSSGQRVDEQF
few	TRBV28	TRBD2	ASSIQLAGLKETQY
many	TRBV11-2	NA	ASSLGQRTDTQY